This T cell receptor (beta chain) was sequenced for a study of cytomegalovirus exposure and HLA in healthy donors (dated by TCRdb to between 2016 and 2019). About the investigation overall: In an earlier analysis of about 560 of the donors, around 300 Gb of sequence data and 100 million or so unique TCR beta sequences from about 179 million T cells were reported. Every discovery cohort repertoire had been produced on one sequencing platform. Donor age, sex, ethnicity and CMV serostatus were compiled alongside the repertoire data. A later analysis re-analyzed previously published TCR beta repertoires from hundreds of donors and added high-resolution HLA genotyping to study TCR occurrence patterns. Along with the roughly 670-subject first cohort, a separate validation cohort of over a hundred different subjects was used. Typing coverage varied by locus: roughly 629-630 donors for A, B, C, DRB1 and DQB1; around 560 for DQA1; about 590 for DPA1; 450 to 480 for DPB1. Rather than drawing on any new phenotypic data, the later analysis identified candidate immune exposures from TCR beta sequences and the way those sequences occurred across donors. Of the approximately 400 genotyped donors, over 80% were placed in the genetic ancestry cluster associated with self-reported Caucasian donors. Approximately 300 gigabases of sequencing data and tens of millions of unique TCR sequences were included in an early release covering about 700 HLA-typed donors. In an earlier analysis of 587 of the donors, high-throughput TCR beta sequencing was used to judge whether each TCR beta V gene segment behaved as functional or pseudogenic. Using immunosequencing, the study profiled T cell repertoires from around 680 subjects and related those repertoires to cytomegalovirus serostatus. The aim of the study was to test whether cataloging public T cell receptors could identify signatures of past pathogen exposure. A handful of DR-DQ haplotypes were handled as single units for association and clustering because linkage in the cohort was strong. Class I and class II HLA loci were covered by the typing at four-digit resolution. Among 300 to 450 genotyped donors of the cohort, an average of around 240,000 unique TCR beta nucleotide sequences were sequenced per donor, roughly a sixth of them non-productive. The study combined high-throughput TCR immunosequencing, statistical association of individual TCRs with disease status, and machine learning to predict cytomegalovirus infection status. In a later genetic analysis, genome-wide SNP genotypes for about three fifths of the roughly 670 donors were used, and that subset was treated as a discovery cohort.

The cohort was made up of around 720 healthy bone marrow donors. At the time of sampling, every cohort member was nominally healthy, though immune exposures that went unrecorded were likely present. The donor was CMV seronegative and was included in the group of about 350 seronegative cohort members. Every donor gave a peripheral blood sample, and the peripheral blood mononuclear cells from that sample were used for TCR beta sequencing. Genomic DNA was extracted from the blood cell samples with the Qiagen DNeasy Blood Extraction Kit. This clone was counted once. It has no known antigen specificity. Per-base quality was not reported, and no clone a single base away is much larger than it. Its CDR3 holds 12 amino acids, cysteine through phenylalanine. Kept here is only the CDR3 DNA, which spans 36 bases and is read in frame from base 1. The V and J ends are trimmed by 6 bases and 6 bases, leaving 12 bases between them. The germline V gene sets CDR1 to MNHEY and CDR2 to SVGAGI.

Study-wide conclusions, independent of this receptor: CMV serostatus was the only immune exposure information available for the cohort. Because counts were too low, about 18 rarely observed V segments, including chromosome 9 orphons, were excluded from the earlier analysis of about 500 of the donors. Specific HLA alleles were associated with 15,000 to 20,000 TCR beta sequences at a false discovery rate of 0.05 in a later analysis. In a later genetic analysis, a missense DCLRE1C variant was associated with V-gene and J-gene trimming of TCR beta chains, and the association was replicated in an independent cohort. Assigning TCR associations to individual alleles was difficult when HLA alleles, especially DR and DQ, strongly co-occurred. The presence/absence analyses assumed that sequencing depth was roughly uniform across donors, and that assumption may not be true. This cohort had only TCR beta chains sequenced, and the lack of alpha or paired-chain data limited which features could be detected. A total of around 150 TCR beta chains were listed by the study as associated with cytomegalovirus. Correlated functional status among segregating V segments might reflect linkage disequilibrium, but an unknown experimental factor could not be ruled out. Some IMGT-functional V segments, including TRBV6-2 and TRBV6-3, could not be distinguished by the 87-base-pair reads and were therefore excluded. A group of highly shared sequence variants was considered likely to be a technical artifact of the sequencing pipeline. The classifier was reported to diagnose cytomegalovirus status with high specificity and sensitivity in both the original cohort and the validation cohort. According to a later genetic analysis, donors in an Asian-associated ancestry cluster had fewer N-insertions in productive TCRs than the roughly 670-donor mean. Broadly in line with IMGT annotations, most TCR beta V segments showed up in productive rearrangements about 87% or about 30% of the time in an earlier analysis of approximately 600 of the donors. A further reported finding was that TCR beta sequences accurately predicted the HLA-A and HLA-B alleles for most subjects in the first cohort. In vitro tests confirmed that a few of the cytomegalovirus-associated TCR beta chains recognize cytomegalovirus antigens. According to a later analysis, parvovirus B19, influenza, CMV and Epstein-Barr virus appeared linked to several top co-occurrence clusters. A later analysis found that most CMV-associated TCR beta chains appeared HLA-restricted, with HLA associations seemingly driven largely by CMV exposure. Most TCR sequences were seen in very few donors, while some public TCRs were found in many individuals. Compared with equally common non-associated chains, HLA-associated TCR beta chains in a later analysis were more clonally expanded and had lower generation probabilities. The authors suggested that the approach could potentially be extended to other disease states and immunological phenotypes. Because HLA typing was unavailable for some donors at each locus, only the typed subset was used in association tests. According to a later analysis, TCR association rates differed among HLA loci, with DRB1 alleles showing the most associated TCRs and HLA-C alleles showing the fewest.

The library was generated by the immunoSEQ multiplex PCR assay. A mixture of 60 forward primers for TCR Vbeta segments and 13 reverse primers for TCR Jbeta segments was used in the multiplex PCR. Amplification of the CDR3 region of rearranged TCR beta genes was performed with a multiplex PCR assay on genomic DNA. On the Illumina HiSeq System, the amplified TCR beta libraries were sequenced as 87-base-pair reads. The original pipeline was this. A later analysis counted about 80 million unique TCR beta chains across the 650 to 700 repertoires, and approximately 11 million of these chains were shared by at least two donors. Raw reads were error-corrected and collapsed into unique sequences with a nearest-neighbor algorithm that merged closely related sequences to remove PCR and sequencing errors. To assign V, D and J gene segments, CDR3 sequences were aligned to IMGT reference sequences. For a sequence to be retained, a match of at least six nucleotides to both a V gene segment and a J gene segment was required. Rearrangements were called productive when the CDR3 lacked stop codons and stayed in frame with V and J; all others were non-productive. CDR3 was defined by IMGT convention, running from the second conserved V-encoded cysteine to the conserved J-encoded phenylalanine. The earlier analysis of a few hundred of the donors excluded sequences that lacked an unambiguous match to a single V gene segment. In an earlier analysis of some 590 of the donors, a V segment was called functional when productive rearrangements were above 56.7%, and segregating when the standard deviation between donors exceeded 5%. A statistical classification framework was built to diagnose cytomegalovirus status from the catalog of TCR beta chain sequences. In a later analysis, V and J genes were assigned by comparing TCR nucleotide sequences against IMGT/GENE-DB human TR gene sequences. A later analysis assigned CDR3 sequences and most-parsimonious VDJ recombination scenarios with the TCRdist pipeline. In a later analysis, each TCR beta chain was defined by its CDR3 amino acid sequence together with its V-gene family, and reads without a unique V-gene family were excluded. In a later analysis, 450 to 600 highly shared, low-generation-probability nucleotide sequences were removed to address suspected cross-contamination and a sequencing artifact. For each public chain, a later analysis derived a clonal expansion index from normalized ranks of inferred template counts within each repertoire. Generation probabilities in a later analysis came from a VDJ recombination model fitted to out-of-frame rearrangements, and those results were checked against IGoR. In a later analysis, TCR-TCR, TCR-HLA and TCR-CMV co-occurrence was scored with hypergeometric tests, and a repertoire-size bias correction was applied to TCR pairs. False discovery rates were estimated in a later analysis by permuting HLA or CMV assignments 20 times. A later analysis grouped co-occurring TCRs with DBSCAN, adding TCRdist sequence similarity when clustering within HLA-allele-positive subsets. Repertoires with fewer than 30,000 or more than 120,000 public chains were left out of co-occurrence clustering, as were about five repertoires with anomalous nucleotide sharing. Here the immuneACCESS table is served through TCRdb, limited to in-frame sequences with V and J called. Missing clones are a known gap in these copies; in checked studies unresolved V genes cover under half, and the rest lacks a known reason. V and J calls and clone size are as listed in that table; D and trimming were resolved from the DNA. Counted in this sample were over 150,000 clones; approximately 80% of them appeared once. The ten largest clones add up to around 4.9% of the sample.

The rearrangement joined TRBV6-5 to TRBJ2-7; the D gene is perhaps TRBD1, on 6 matching bases. The sequenced material came from PBMCs. The source of this sequence is a man aged 18 to 29 in good health and CMV-seronegative. In nucleotides, the sequence is TGTGCCAGCAGCCCAAACAGGGCCGAGCAGTACTTC. This sequence encodes CASSPNRAEQYF.